This T cell receptor beta chain emerged from a study of shared clonotypes between healthy human individuals. About the research overall: Sampling drew on donors who were a couple of women and a few men aged 18 to 49. Study results and caveats: It was the few donors that limited the genetic and exposure-history diversity represented.

V lost 6 bases to trimming and J lost 4 bases; unmatched junction nucleotides: 5. CDR3 length equals 15 residues. Germline-derived CDR1 and CDR2 are MDHEN and SYDVKM. As concerns this clone: Its antigen remains unknown.

Profiling relied on immunoSEQ multiplex PCR, and the TCRdb table lists in-frame clones only, not all of them. Among about 460,000 clones listed, about 74% were seen once. The receptor comes from a woman between 35 and 50 years old in good health. Some clones in this sample may be carry-over from other donors' samples. The chain links TRBV28 to TRBJ2-1; 11 bases line up with TRBD2. The specimen was PBMCs. CDR3 DNA: TGTGCCAGCAGCAGCCGGACTAGCGGGTACAATGAGCAGTTCTTC. Translated: CASSSRTSGYNEQFF.